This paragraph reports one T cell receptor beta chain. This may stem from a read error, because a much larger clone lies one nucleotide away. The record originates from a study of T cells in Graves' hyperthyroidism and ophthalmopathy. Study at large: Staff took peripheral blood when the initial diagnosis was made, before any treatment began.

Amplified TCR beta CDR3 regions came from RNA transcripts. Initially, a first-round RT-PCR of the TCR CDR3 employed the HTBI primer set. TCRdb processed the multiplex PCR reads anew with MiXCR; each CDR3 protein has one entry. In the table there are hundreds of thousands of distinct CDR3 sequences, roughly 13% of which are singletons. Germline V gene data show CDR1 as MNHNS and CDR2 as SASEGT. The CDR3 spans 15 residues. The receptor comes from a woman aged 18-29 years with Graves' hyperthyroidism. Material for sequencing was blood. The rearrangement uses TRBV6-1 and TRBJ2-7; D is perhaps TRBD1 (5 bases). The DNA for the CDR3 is TGTGCCAGCAGTGACTTAGACAGCGTGTCCTACGAGCTGTACTTC. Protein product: CASSDLDSVSYELYF.